Presented here are 25 T cell receptor beta chains from one specimen sequenced in a study of blood T cell repertoires in COVID-19 (dated by TCRdb to the early 2020s). The protocol used for the library was the immunoSEQ multiplex PCR assay. The immuneACCESS repertoire file appears here via TCRdb, limited to in-frame rearrangements. These files lack a portion of the clones; in checked studies, under half of the deficit traces to unresolved V genes, and the cause of the others is not known. For this sample the table gives 75,000 to 95,000 clones, of which around two thirds were detected only once. The ten largest clonotypes hold less than 5% of the sample. Input material: peripheral blood. These receptors were taken from a man aged 70-80 years with COVID-19, enrolled during active disease.

The gene calls are TRBV5-1 and TRBJ1-3; D uncertain. CDR1 is SGHRS, CDR2 YFSETQ, per germline. The CDR3 contains 16 residues. Deletions cut 0 bases from V and 3 bases from J, with 13 bases between. CDR3 DNA: TGCGCCAGCAGCTTGGATTTATCACGGGGTGGAAACACCATATATTTT. It encodes CASSLDLSRGGNTIYF.

Here the CDR3 reads CASTRTGSYGYTF. The DNA for the CDR3 is TGTGCCAGCACCAGGACAGGGAGCTATGGCTACACCTTC. V usage is TRBV2 and J usage is TRBJ1-2, with 8 bases matching TRBD1. Trimming removed 7 bases from V and 4 bases from J; junction bases left unmatched: 5. The length of the CDR3 is 13 residues. Germline CDR1 reads SNHLY; CDR2 reads FYNNEI. Based on the CDR3 plus reference TRBV2 and TRBJ1-2, the full variable domain is EPEVTQTPSHQVTQMGQEVILRCVPISNHLYFYWYRQILGQKVEFLVSFYNNEISEKSEIFDDQFSVERPDGSNFTLKIRSTKLEDSAMYFCASTRTGSYGYTFGSGTRLTVV.

The chain links TRBV25-1 to TRBJ2-1; 7 bases match TRBD2. J was trimmed by 2 bases and V by 8 bases; bases with no gene match: 6. This CDR3 has 14 amino acids. Germline CDR1 is MGHDK and CDR2 is SYGVNS. The CDR3 is CASGASGTYNEQFF. The CDR3, as DNA: TGTGCCAGCGGAGCTAGCGGAACCTACAATGAGCAGTTCTTC.

This clone was found once. The rearrangement uses TRBV25-1 and TRBJ2-5; 7 positions agree with TRBD2. The germline gives CDR1 MGHDK, CDR2 SYGVNS. The CDR3 runs 15 residues. V was clipped by 6 bases and J by 0 bases; unmatched bases: 7. The CDR3 here is CASSLAALYQETQYF. CDR3 sequence (DNA): TGTGCCAGCAGCCTAGCGGCGTTATACCAAGAGACCCAGTACTTC.

The chain recombines TRBV6-2 or TRBV6-3 with TRBJ1-4, with 7 bases identical to TRBD1. CDR3 length equals 16 residues. The germline V gene has CDR1 MNHEY and CDR2 SVGEGT. Losses at the gene ends were 2 bases for V and 8 bases for J; bases not matched to a gene: 11. CDR3 region: CASSYRRTGGGEKLFF. CDR3 bases: TGTGCCAGCAGTTACCGACGGACAGGTGGGGGAGAAAAACTGTTTTTT.

The rearrangement joins TRBV19 to TRBJ2-1; 9 bases align to TRBD1. The length of the CDR3 is 17 residues. CDR1 is LNHDA, CDR2 SQIVND, per germline (reference sequence). Trimming took 2 bases from V and 1 from J; bases not matched to a gene: 6. The CDR3 DNA is TGTGCCAGTAGTATAAACAGGGGGCTTGGGTCCTACAATGAGCAGTTCTTC. Its translation is CASSINRGLGSYNEQFF.

The CDR3 here is CASSSRTGTGIMAGELFF. The DNA of the CDR3 is TGTGCCAGCAGTTCGCGCACCGGGACAGGGATAATGGCCGGGGAGCTGTTTTTT. The chain links TRBV6-2 or TRBV6-3 to TRBJ2-2; 9 bases agree with TRBD1. With V trimmed by 4 bases and J by 6 bases, 15 bases remained unmatched. CDR1 is MNHEY, CDR2 SVGEGT, per germline. This CDR3 region has 18 residues.

This chain uses TRBV18 with TRBJ2-7; D may be TRBD1 (6 bases). CDR3 size: 13 residues. Trimming pared 5 bases from V and 2 bases from J, leaving 10 bases between. Germline loops: CDR1 KGHSH, CDR2 LQKENI. As DNA, the CDR3 is TGTGCCAGCTCAACTCGGACAGCCTACGAGCAGTACTTC. This encodes CASSTRTAYEQYF.

This chain uses TRBV6-2 or TRBV6-3 with TRBJ2-2; possibly TRBD1 for D (6 bases). V lost 5 bases, J lost 2 bases, and 9 bases lay in between. CDR1 is MNHEY and CDR2 is SVGEGT in the germline V gene. This CDR3 is 14 amino acids long. The CDR3, as DNA: TGTGCCAGCAGTCTCGGGACAAACACCGGGGAGCTGTTTTTT. It encodes CASSLGTNTGELFF.

This clone was seen a single time. The chain has TRBV18 and TRBJ1-5; 9 nucleotides match TRBD1. Germline lookup yields CDR1 KGHSH and CDR2 LQKENI. The length of the CDR3 is 18 residues. With V trimmed by 5 bases and J by 0 bases, 11 bases remained unmatched. The CDR3 sequence is CASSSTGGTANSNQPQHF. The CDR3, as DNA: TGTGCCAGCTCATCGACAGGGGGGACAGCTAATAGCAATCAGCCCCAGCATTTT. Variable domain in full (rest from reference TRBV18 and TRBJ1-5): NAGVMQNPRHLVRRRGQEARLRCSPMKGHSHVYWYRQLPEEGLKFMVYLQKENIIDESGMPKERFSAEFPKEGPSILRIQQVVRGDSAAYFCASSSTGGTANSNQPQHFGDGTRLSIL.

This sequence joins TRBV29-1 and TRBJ2-1, with TRBD2 matching over 11 bases. The CDR3 runs 13 residues. The ends lost 6 bases at V and 8 bases at J; junction bases unmatched: 6. CDR1 and CDR2 (germline): SQVTM, ANQGSEA. This CDR3 is CSVSSGRFDEQFF. CDR3 DNA sequence: TGCAGCGTCTCTAGCGGGAGGTTCGATGAGCAGTTCTTC.

The rearrangement joins TRBV27 to TRBJ2-7; possible D gene TRBD1, 6 bases. CDR1 is MNHEY and CDR2 is SMNVEV in the germline V gene (reference sequence). The CDR3 has 16 amino acids. Trimming cost V 5 bases and J 0 bases, with 17 bases left between them. The CDR3 here is CASSPLGTRSSYEQYF. For the CDR3, the DNA is TGTGCCAGCAGTCCCCTCGGGACACGCAGCTCCTACGAGCAGTACTTC.

The chain links TRBV5-1 to TRBJ2-5; TRBD2 matches 10 bases. The CDR3 consists of 16 residues. Unmatched junction bases numbered 11, after V lost 5 bases and J lost 4 bases. Germline CDR1 is SGHRS and CDR2 is YFSETQ. The CDR3 loop reads CASSLGASSGRETQYF. Written as DNA, the CDR3 is TGCGCCAGCAGTTTAGGGGCATCTAGCGGGAGAGAGACCCAGTACTTC.

V usage is TRBV5-1 and J usage is TRBJ2-7; 7 bases line up with TRBD1. This CDR3 region has 15 residues. Germline trimming cut 5 bases from V and 0 bases from J; bases unmatched to any gene: 8. The germline CDR1 and CDR2 sequences are SGHRS and YFSETQ. The CDR3, as DNA: TGCGCCAGCAGGTCGGCGAGACAGGGCTCCTACGAGCAGTACTTC. Translation: CASRSARQGSYEQYF.

The chain couples TRBV5-1 to TRBJ2-6; TRBD2 aligns across 10 bases. The CDR3 runs 17 residues. The germline gives CDR1 SGHRS, CDR2 YFSETQ. V trimming: 0 bases; J trimming: 2 bases; junction bases outside the gene matches: 2. The CDR3 spells CASSLVAGGAGANVLTF. The CDR3 DNA is TGCGCCAGCAGCTTGGTAGCGGGAGGAGCTGGGGCCAACGTCCTGACTTTC. Full variable domain (rest looked up from reference TRBV5-1 and TRBJ2-6): KAGVTQTPRYLIKTRGQQVTLSCSPISGHRSVSWYQQTPGQGLQFLFEYFSETQRNKGNFPGRFSGRQFSNSRSEMNVSTLELGDSALYLCASSLVAGGAGANVLTFGAGSRLTVL.

This chain links TRBV9 with TRBJ2-7; D unresolved. Germline loops: CDR1 SGDLS, CDR2 YYNGEE. The CDR3 contains 16 residues. V lost 0 bases and J 3 bases, leaving 16 bases between the germline ends. CDR3 DNA: TGTGCCAGCAGCGTAGGCAATAGCTACTCCTTCTACGAGCAGTACTTC. Translating it yields CASSVGNSYSFYEQYF.

This clone has only one observation. The genes are TRBV6-2 or TRBV6-3 and TRBJ1-2; 7 bases agree with TRBD1. Germline V lookup: CDR1 MNHEY, CDR2 SVGEGT. V shed 4 bases, J shed 5 bases, and the junction held 7 bases outside the gene matches. This CDR3 is built from 14 residues. CDR3 sequence reads: CASSSTDRVYGYTF. DNA of the CDR3: TGTGCCAGCAGTTCCACCGACAGGGTTTATGGCTACACCTTC.

This clone was counted a few times. The V call is TRBV30, the J call TRBJ2-1, with D possibly being TRBD2 (7 bases). CDR1 and CDR2 (germline): GTSNPN, SVGIG (reference sequence). The CDR3 length is 16 residues. V was shortened by 0 bases and J by 0 bases, with 12 bases between the two germline ends. CDR3 in DNA: TGTGCCTGGAGTGTACGGCGGGGGCCCTCCTACAATGAGCAGTTCTTC. Encoded protein: CAWSVRRGPSYNEQFF.

The DNA for the CDR3 is TGCAGTGCTTATACAGACGAGCAGTACTTC. This gives the protein CSAYTDEQYF. The chain has TRBV20-1 and TRBJ2-7; D not certain. CDR1 DFQATT and CDR2 SNEGSKA come from the germline V gene (reference sequence). V dropped 5 bases and J dropped 5 bases, with 7 bases sitting between them. The CDR3 is 10 residues long.

This chain links TRBV5-6 with TRBJ1-1; D gene ambiguous. The length of the CDR3 is 12 residues. V was trimmed by 2 bases and J by 10 bases, leaving 12 bases between them. Germline V gives CDR1 SGHDT, CDR2 YYEEEE. The CDR3 is CASSFTTNRAFF. DNA of the CDR3: TGTGCCAGCAGCTTTACAACAAACCGAGCTTTCTTT.

The V call is TRBV4-1, the J call TRBJ1-3, with D perhaps TRBD1 (5 bases). The ends were cut back, 0 bases at V and 4 bases at J, with 7 bases in the middle. The germline CDR1 and CDR2 sequences are MGHRA and YSYEKL. The CDR3 spans 14 residues. CDR3 bases: TGCGCCAGCAGCCAAGAGGGGCTCGGAAACACCATATATTTT. Its protein is CASSQEGLGNTIYF.

The CDR3 loop is CASSLEAGDLWGYTF. In DNA, the CDR3 is TGCGCCAGCAGCTTGGAGGCAGGGGATTTATGGGGCTACACCTTC. The V gene is TRBV5-1, the J gene TRBJ1-2; tentative D call: TRBD1 (6 bases). Germline lookup yields CDR1 SGHRS and CDR2 YFSETQ. Trimming cost V 0 bases and J 8 bases, with 17 bases left between them. The CDR3 is made up of 15 amino acids. The variable domain in full, completed from reference TRBV5-1 and TRBJ1-2, reads KAGVTQTPRYLIKTRGQQVTLSCSPISGHRSVSWYQQTPGQGLQFLFEYFSETQRNKGNFPGRFSGRQFSNSRSEMNVSTLELGDSALYLCASSLEAGDLWGYTFGSGTRLTVV.

The chain links TRBV7-2 to TRBJ2-3; 10 nucleotides agree with TRBD2. CDR3 size: 15 residues. V was pared by 3 bases and J by 4 bases, with 4 bases of the junction left unmatched. CDR1 SGHTA and CDR2 FQGNSA come from the germline V gene. CDR3 protein: CASSFRSGRADTQYF. CDR3 nucleotide sequence: TGTGCCAGCAGCTTTAGAAGCGGGAGGGCAGATACGCAGTATTTT. The full variable domain, completed using reference TRBV7-2 and TRBJ2-3, is GAGVSQSPSNKVTEKGKDVELRCDPISGHTALYWYRQSLGQGLEFLIYFQGNSAPDKSGLPSDRFSAERTGGSVSTLTIQRTQQEDSAVYLCASSFRSGRADTQYFGPGTRLTVL.

The rearrangement links TRBV20-1 to TRBJ2-7; the D is unclear. CDR1 and CDR2 from the germline V gene are DFQATT and SNEGSKA (reference sequence). This CDR3 has 12 residues. V lost 3 bases to trimming and J lost 2 bases, with 8 bases between them. The CDR3 DNA reads as TGCAGTGCTAGTCCAGGTGCCTACGAGCAGTACTTC. Residues: CSASPGAYEQYF.

V usage is TRBV2 and J usage is TRBJ2-1; 8 bases align to TRBD2. The CDR3 length is 14 residues. The germline gives CDR1 SNHLY, CDR2 FYNNEI. V shed 4 bases and J 4 bases; nucleotides not matched to a gene: 3. CDR3: CASSASGSYNEQFF. CDR3 DNA sequence: TGTGCCAGCAGTGCCAGCGGGAGTTACAATGAGCAGTTCTTC.